This T cell receptor (beta chain) was recorded in a study of control samples from healthy donors and cancer patients. Here immunoSEQ multiplex PCR was the method, and the copy in TCRdb shows in-frame clones only, minus some. Found here are 100,000 to 120,000 clones, 70% to 85% of them singletons; the top ten hold about 7%. Germline V gene data show CDR1 as LNHDA and CDR2 as SQIVND (reference sequence). The CDR3 has 17 residues. The J segment lost 0 bases and the V segment lost 4 bases, leaving 5 bases of the junction unmatched. This receptor was obtained from a man younger than 30 in good health. Sequencing was carried out using blood. This chain uses TRBV19 with TRBJ1-5, with 11 bases identical to TRBD1. In DNA form, the CDR3 reads TGTGCCAGTAGTACCGGGGACAGGGGGTATAGCAATCAGCCCCAGCATTTT. Amino acids: CASSTGDRGYSNQPQHF.